The 8 T cell receptor beta chains given below trace back to one sample, sequenced in a study of blood T cell repertoires in COVID-19. The protocol was immunoSEQ multiplex PCR, while the TCRdb copy is restricted to in-frame clones and leaves out a portion. The table shows 110,000 or so clones, with 85% to 90% occurring only once. The specimen sequenced was peripheral blood. These receptors were collected from a human donor in a cohort sampled during active COVID-19.

The chain carries TRBV7-2 and TRBJ2-1, with 11 bases identical to TRBD2. V dropped 4 bases and J dropped 4; count of bases not matched to a gene: 0. Germline CDR1 reads SGHTA; CDR2 reads FQGNSA. The CDR3 is made up of 14 amino acids. The CDR3 here is CASSSSGGYNEQFF. The CDR3 bases are TGTGCCAGCAGCTCTAGCGGGGGGTACAATGAGCAGTTCTTC.

The chain recombines TRBV6-2 or TRBV6-3 with TRBJ2-7, with 8 bases identical to TRBD2. CDR1 MNHEY and CDR2 SVGEGT come from the germline V gene. This CDR3 is built from 13 residues. Losses at the gene ends were 2 bases for V and 4 bases for J; bases not matched to a gene: 1. The CDR3 region has the DNA TGTGCCAGCAGTTACGGGACTAGATACGAGCAGTACTTC. It codes for CASSYGTRYEQYF.

The rearrangement joins TRBV7-9 to TRBJ1-1; D is ambiguous. CDR3 size: 15 residues. V was cut by 5 bases and J by 2 bases, with 15 bases left in between. Germline values: CDR1 SEHNR, CDR2 FQNEAQ (reference sequence). The CDR3 protein is CASSQPPGYNTEAFF. CDR3 in DNA: TGTGCCAGCAGCCAACCCCCCGGTTATAACACTGAAGCTTTCTTT. The variable domain in full, with the rest retrieved from reference TRBV7-9 and TRBJ1-1, is DTGVSQNPRHKITKRGQNVTFRCDPISEHNRLYWYRQTLGQGPEFLTYFQNEAQLEKSRLLSDRFSAERPKGSFSTLEIQRTEQGDSAMYLCASSQPPGYNTEAFFGQGTRLTVV.

The rearrangement uses TRBV4-1 and TRBJ2-4; D perhaps matches TRBD1 (5 bases). The V gene's germline CDR1 is MGHRA and CDR2 YSYEKL. The CDR3 totals 16 residues. Trimming shortened V by 5 bases and J by 2 bases, and 16 bases separated the two germline ends. The CDR3 DNA is TGCGCCAGCAGCTTAGAGGAGACAGAGCCCAAAAACATTCAGTACTTC. It encodes CASSLEETEPKNIQYF.

The J gene is TRBJ2-1, the V gene TRBV24-1, with 14 bases aligning to TRBD2. V was clipped by 1 base and J by 6 bases; unmatched bases: 7. Germline loops: CDR1 KGHDR, CDR2 SFDVKD. This CDR3 is built from 18 residues. The CDR3 here is CATSDFMGTSGGPNEQFF. CDR3 in DNA: TGTGCCACCAGTGATTTTATGGGGACTAGCGGGGGCCCCAATGAGCAGTTCTTC.

The chain links TRBV29-1 to TRBJ1-2; possible D gene TRBD1, 5 bases. The CDR3 consists of 14 residues. The germline V and J ends were trimmed by 2 bases and 0 bases, with 10 bases remaining between them. Germline loops: CDR1 SQVTM, CDR2 ANQGSEA. This CDR3 reads CSVERGLANYGYTF. The CDR3 nucleotides are TGCAGCGTTGAACGGGGGTTAGCTAACTATGGCTACACCTTC.

The chain links TRBV2 to TRBJ2-2; unclear D gene. Trimming removed 1 base at V and 4 bases at J, with 7 bases between. The CDR3 length is 14 residues. CDR1 and CDR2 from the germline V gene are SNHLY and FYNNEI. This chain's CDR3 is CASSEVLSTGELFF. The CDR3 DNA reads TGTGCCAGCAGTGAAGTGTTGAGCACCGGGGAGCTGTTTTTT. Supplemented by reference TRBV2 and TRBJ2-2, the full variable domain reads EPEVTQTPSHQVTQMGQEVILRCVPISNHLYFYWYRQILGQKVEFLVSFYNNEISEKSEIFDDQFSVERPDGSNFTLKIRSTKLEDSAMYFCASSEVLSTGELFFGEGSRLTVL.

In this sample, this clone turned up a few times. The missing conserved phenylalanine or tryptophan at the end of this CDR3 makes a read error likely. Because the CDR3's place on the DNA is in doubt, the DNA is left out and the CDR3 is given as listed by TCRdb. The CDR3 sequence is CASTTRDTGEEKV. The chain uses TRBV19 and TRBJ1-1; the DNA was not used to check the table's D call, TRBD1. The CDR3 totals 13 residues, both ends included. CDR1 LNHDA and CDR2 SQIVND come from the germline V gene (reference sequence).